This entry features one T cell receptor (beta chain) sequence. Distinct nucleotide sequences in the sample also encode this CDR3. In the original workflow: Amplification from reference gene primers served as the basis for estimated nucleated cell counts. Sequenced by immunoSEQ multiplex PCR; TCRdb stores in-frame clones only, minus some. From that table come the V and J calls and clone size; the DNA was used to work out D and trimming. Of about 240,000 clones in the sample, around 85% are singletons; the top ten hold over 5.5%. This specimen belongs to a study of blood T cell repertoires in COVID-19. Unmatched junction bases numbered 3, after V lost 5 bases and J lost 6 bases. The germline V gene has CDR1 SGHAT and CDR2 FQNNGV. The CDR3 has 14 residues.

The sequencing input was peripheral blood. The receptor was derived from an older woman with active or convalescent COVID-19. The chain combines TRBV11-2 with TRBJ2-1, with TRBD2 identical over 11 bases. The CDR3 bases are TGTGCCAGCAGCCTTAGCGGGAGGGCCAATGAGCAGTTCTTC. Its translation: CASSLSGRANEQFF.